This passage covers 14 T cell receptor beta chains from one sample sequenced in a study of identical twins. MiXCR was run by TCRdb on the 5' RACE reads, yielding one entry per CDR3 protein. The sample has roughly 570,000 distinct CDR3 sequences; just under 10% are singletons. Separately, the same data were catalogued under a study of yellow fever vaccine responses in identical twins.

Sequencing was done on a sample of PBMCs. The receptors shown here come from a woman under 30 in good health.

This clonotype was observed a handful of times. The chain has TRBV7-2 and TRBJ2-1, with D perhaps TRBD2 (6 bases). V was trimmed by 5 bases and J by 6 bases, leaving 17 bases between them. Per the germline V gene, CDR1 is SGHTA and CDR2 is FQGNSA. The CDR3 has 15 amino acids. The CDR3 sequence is CASSRQQIAANEQFF. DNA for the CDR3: TGTGCCAGCAGCCGCCAACAAATAGCGGCCAATGAGCAGTTCTTC.

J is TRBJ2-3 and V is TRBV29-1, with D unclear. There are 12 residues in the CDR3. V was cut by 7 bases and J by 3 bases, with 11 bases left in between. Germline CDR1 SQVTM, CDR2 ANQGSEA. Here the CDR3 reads CSESSGTDTQYF. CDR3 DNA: TGCAGCGAGTCGTCTGGGACAGATACGCAGTATTTT.

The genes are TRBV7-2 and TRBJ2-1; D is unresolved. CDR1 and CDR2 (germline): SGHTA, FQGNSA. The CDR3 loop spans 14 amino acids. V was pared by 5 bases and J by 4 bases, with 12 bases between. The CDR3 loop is CASSQILGYNEQFF. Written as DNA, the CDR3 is TGTGCCAGCAGCCAGATTCTAGGATACAATGAGCAGTTCTTC.

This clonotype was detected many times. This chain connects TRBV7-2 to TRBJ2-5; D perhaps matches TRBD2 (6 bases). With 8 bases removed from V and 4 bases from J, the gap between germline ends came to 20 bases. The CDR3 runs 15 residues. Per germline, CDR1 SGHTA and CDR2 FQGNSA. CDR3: CASGGSSASIETQYF. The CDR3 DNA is TGTGCCAGCGGGGGGTCTAGCGCCTCGATAGAGACCCAGTACTTC. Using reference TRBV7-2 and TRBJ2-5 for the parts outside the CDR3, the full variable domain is GAGVSQSPSNKVTEKGKDVELRCDPISGHTALYWYRQSLGQGLEFLIYFQGNSAPDKSGLPSDRFSAERTGGSVSTLTIQRTQQEDSAVYLCASGGSSASIETQYFGPGTRLLVL.

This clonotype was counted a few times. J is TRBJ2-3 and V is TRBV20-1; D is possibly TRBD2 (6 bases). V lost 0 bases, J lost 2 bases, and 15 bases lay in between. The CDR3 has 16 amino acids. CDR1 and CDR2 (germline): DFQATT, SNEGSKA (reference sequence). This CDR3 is CSARDYHRENTDTQYF. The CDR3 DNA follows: TGCAGTGCTAGAGATTACCATCGGGAGAACACAGATACGCAGTATTTT.

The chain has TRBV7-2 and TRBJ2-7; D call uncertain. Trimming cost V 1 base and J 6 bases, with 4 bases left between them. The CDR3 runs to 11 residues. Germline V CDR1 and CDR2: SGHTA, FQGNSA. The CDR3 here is CASSLDTEQYF. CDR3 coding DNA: TGTGCCAGCAGCTTAGATACCGAGCAGTACTTC.

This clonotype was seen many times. In DNA form, the CDR3 reads TGCAGCGTTGGCACAGGGGTTATACCCTCCAAGGGCGCTGAAGCTTTCTTT. It specifies CSVGTGVIPSKGAEAFF. The chain combines TRBV29-1 with TRBJ1-1, with 7 positions matching TRBD1. V lost 4 bases and J lost 6; bases outside the gene matches: 20. The CDR3 is made up of 17 amino acids. The V gene's germline CDR1 is SQVTM and CDR2 ANQGSEA.

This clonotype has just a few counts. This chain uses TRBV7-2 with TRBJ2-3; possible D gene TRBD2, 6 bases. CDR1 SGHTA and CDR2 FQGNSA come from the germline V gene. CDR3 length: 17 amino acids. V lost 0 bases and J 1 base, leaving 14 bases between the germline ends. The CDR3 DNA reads TGTGCCAGCAGCTTAGCTATCCAGGCGGGGCGCACAGATACGCAGTATTTT. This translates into CASSLAIQAGRTDTQYF.

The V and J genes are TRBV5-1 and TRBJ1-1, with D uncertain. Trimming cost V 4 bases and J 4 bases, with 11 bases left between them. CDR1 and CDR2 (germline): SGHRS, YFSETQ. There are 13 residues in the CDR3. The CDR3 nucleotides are TGCGCCAGCAGCCGCGAATTTGGCACTGAAGCTTTCTTT. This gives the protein CASSREFGTEAFF.

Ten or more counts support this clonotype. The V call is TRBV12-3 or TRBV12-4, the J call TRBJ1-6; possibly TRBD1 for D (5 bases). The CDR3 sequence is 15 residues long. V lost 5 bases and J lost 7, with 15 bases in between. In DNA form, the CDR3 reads TGTGCCAGCAGTCCCAGGGATGTGTCGAATTCACCCCTCCACTTT. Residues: CASSPRDVSNSPLHF.

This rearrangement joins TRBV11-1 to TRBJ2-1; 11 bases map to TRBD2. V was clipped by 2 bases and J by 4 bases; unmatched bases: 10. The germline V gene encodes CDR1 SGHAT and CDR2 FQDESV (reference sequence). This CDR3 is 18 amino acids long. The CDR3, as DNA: TGTGCCAGCAGCTTAAACTTACTAGCGGGAGAAGATTACAATGAGCAGTTCTTC. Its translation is CASSLNLLAGEDYNEQFF.

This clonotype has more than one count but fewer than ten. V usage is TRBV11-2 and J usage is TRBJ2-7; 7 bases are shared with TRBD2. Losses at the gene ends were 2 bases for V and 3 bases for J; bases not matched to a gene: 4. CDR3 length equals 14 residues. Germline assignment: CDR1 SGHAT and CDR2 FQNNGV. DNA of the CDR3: TGTGCCAGCAGCTTATTCCCGGGGGGCTACGAGCAGTACTTC. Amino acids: CASSLFPGGYEQYF.

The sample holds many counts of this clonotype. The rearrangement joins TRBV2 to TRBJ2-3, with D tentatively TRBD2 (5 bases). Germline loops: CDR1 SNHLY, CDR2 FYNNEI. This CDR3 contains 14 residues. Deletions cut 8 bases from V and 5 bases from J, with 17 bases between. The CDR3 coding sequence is TGTGCCAGCGCAAACAGTCGACGGGGAGATACGCAGTATTTT. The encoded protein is CASANSRRGDTQYF.

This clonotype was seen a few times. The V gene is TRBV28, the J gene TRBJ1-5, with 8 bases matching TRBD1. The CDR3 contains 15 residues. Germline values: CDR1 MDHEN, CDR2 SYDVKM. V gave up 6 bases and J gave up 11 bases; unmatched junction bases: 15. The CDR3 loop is CASSPPGQAVRAQHF. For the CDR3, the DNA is TGTGCCAGCAGCCCGCCGGGACAGGCCGTCCGGGCCCAGCATTTT.